This T cell receptor beta chain was sequenced in a study of blood T cell repertoires in COVID-19. The protocol was immunoSEQ multiplex PCR, while the TCRdb copy is restricted to in-frame clones and leaves out a portion. The data contain roughly 230,000 clones, around 83% of them seen just once; the ten biggest clones take up 5% to 7.5%. Per germline, CDR1 SQVTM and CDR2 ANQGSEA. This CDR3 contains 15 residues. V lost 3 bases, J lost 1 base, and 13 bases lay in between. The rearrangement uses TRBV29-1 and TRBJ2-1; D is possibly TRBD1 (6 bases). Material for sequencing was PBMCs or T cells enriched from blood (not recorded which). This clonotype was sampled from a woman aged 45-60 years who had been exposed to COVID-19. The CDR3 reads CSVDDRLGSYNEQFF. The DNA of the CDR3 is TGCAGCGTTGATGACAGGTTAGGGTCCTACAATGAGCAGTTCTTC.